This T cell receptor (gamma chain) appears in the sequencing data of a study of Vδ1+ human thymocytes. Study findings and constraints: Thymic TRG and TRD repertoires appeared highly polyclonal, with Gaussian CDR3 length distributions. Many TRG clonotypes were shared between donors; TRD repertoires were essentially private.

The CDR3 has 13 amino acids. Germline-derived CDR1 and CDR2 are EGSNGY and YDSYNSKV. This clone was seen only a few times. The antigen is undetermined. A read error is the likely source, as a far larger clone sits one nucleotide away. Other DNA sequences in the same sample also yield this CDR3. RNA was extracted from the cells and then reverse transcribed. CDR3 amplicons came from multiplex PCR with pooled V-gene forward and constant-region reverse primers. With CATT, TCRdb re-called clones from the multiplex PCR reads. The repertoire includes 36,000 or so gamma-chain clones, around 20% of them detected once, and less than 2% sits in the top ten. Alphabeta T cells were depleted, then CD3+ Vdelta1+ Vdelta2- thymocytes were FACS-sorted.

Sequences were obtained from Vdelta1+ gamma-delta thymocytes from the thymus. Noted subset: FACS-sorted CD3+ TCRalphabeta- TCRVdelta1+ TCRVdelta2- thymocytes. The V and J genes are TRGV2 and TRGJ1 or TRGJ2. The sequence was collected from a girl under three years old who had congenital heart surgery. This CDR3 is CATWDGNHYKKLF. CDR3 DNA: TGTGCCACCTGGGATGGGAATCATTATAAGAAACTCTTT.